The clone carrying this TCR beta chain came up once. The antigen remains unidentified. The investigators split CD4+ cells into a CD45RA+ naive subset and a CD45RA-negative memory subset. The V gene's germline CDR1 is SGHTA and CDR2 FQGNSA. The CDR3 loop spans 17 amino acids. Trimming shortened V by 2 bases and J by 0 bases, and 11 bases separated the two germline ends. This sample is part of a study of shared clonotypes between healthy human individuals. Sequencing was performed with immunoSEQ multiplex PCR; in TCRdb, only in-frame clones are kept and a portion is missing. The sample has approximately 500,000 clones, about 95% seen once. General study results and limits: Several donors had about 5% of their naive CD4 clonotypes in common.

Sequenced: naive CD4+ T cells sorted from blood. Subset given: CD45RA+ positively selected. This chain joins TRBV7-2 and TRBJ2-6; D is possibly TRBD1 (6 bases). The sequence was obtained from a woman aged 25 to 39 in good health. In nucleotides, the CDR3 is TGTGCCAGCAGCTTAATGCAGGGGATCTCTGGGGCCAACGTCCTGACTTTC. It codes for CASSLMQGISGANVLTF.